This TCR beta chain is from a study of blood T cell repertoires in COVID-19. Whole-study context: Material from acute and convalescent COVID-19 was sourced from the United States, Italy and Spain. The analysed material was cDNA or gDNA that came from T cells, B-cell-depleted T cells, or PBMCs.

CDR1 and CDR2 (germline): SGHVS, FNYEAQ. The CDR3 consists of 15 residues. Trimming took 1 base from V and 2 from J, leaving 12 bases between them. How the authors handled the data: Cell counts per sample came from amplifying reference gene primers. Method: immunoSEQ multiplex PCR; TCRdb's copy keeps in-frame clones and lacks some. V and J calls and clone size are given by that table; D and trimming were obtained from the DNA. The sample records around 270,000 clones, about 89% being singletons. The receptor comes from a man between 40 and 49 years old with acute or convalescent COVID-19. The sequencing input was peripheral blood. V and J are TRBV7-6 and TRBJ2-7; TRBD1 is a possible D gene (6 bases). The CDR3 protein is CASSLGRGPTYEQYF. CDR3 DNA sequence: TGTGCCAGCAGCTTAGGCAGGGGCCCCACCTACGAGCAGTACTTC.